A single sample gave rise to the 27 T cell receptor beta chains below, sequenced in a study of blood T cell repertoires in COVID-19. Clones were read by immunoSEQ multiplex PCR, and TCRdb kept only the in-frame ones, dropping some. The sample has about 63,000 clones, about 76% seen once; the top ten hold 40% to 60%. What was sequenced was peripheral blood. The receptors were gathered from an elderly woman with acute or convalescent COVID-19.

This clone has just a few counts. The V gene is TRBV7-9, the J gene TRBJ1-1; the D gene is possibly TRBD1 (6 bases). The CDR3 covers 14 residues. Trimming cost V 5 bases and J 4 bases, with 14 bases left between them. The germline gives CDR1 SEHNR, CDR2 FQNEAQ (reference sequence). CDR3 nucleotide sequence: TGTGCCAGCAGCGAACAGGGTATCGGCACTGAAGCTTTCTTT. This gives the protein CASSEQGIGTEAFF. The variable domain in full, with the rest retrieved from reference TRBV7-9 and TRBJ1-1, is DTGVSQNPRHKITKRGQNVTFRCDPISEHNRLYWYRQTLGQGPEFLTYFQNEAQLEKSRLLSDRFSAERPKGSFSTLEIQRTEQGDSAMYLCASSEQGIGTEAFFGQGTRLTVV.

The CDR3 reads CASRTTGDNQPQHF. In nucleotides, the CDR3 is TGTGCCAGCAGGACAACCGGGGACAATCAGCCCCAGCATTTT. The chain links TRBV2 to TRBJ1-5; D is undetermined. The CDR3 sequence is 14 residues long. V was pared by 6 bases and J by 3 bases, with 12 bases between. Germline V lookup: CDR1 SNHLY, CDR2 FYNNEI.

This clone was seen only a few times. The V gene is TRBV18, the J gene TRBJ2-3, with D possibly TRBD2 on 6 matching bases. In germline, CDR1 is KGHSH, CDR2 LQKENI. The V end lost 5 bases, the J end lost 4 bases, and 13 bases lay between the germline ends. The CDR3 is 14 residues long. The CDR3 nucleotides are TGTGCCAGCTCAGGGACGGGGGTTCCAGATACGCAGTATTTT. It is translated as CASSGTGVPDTQYF.

This chain joins TRBV5-8 and TRBJ2-7; TRBD1 might be the D (5 bases). This CDR3 has 14 residues. In germline, CDR1 is SGHTS, CDR2 YDEGEE. The V and J ends lost 6 bases and 1 base respectively, with 14 bases between them. This chain's CDR3 is CASNLRQLSYEQYF. DNA for the CDR3: TGTGCCAGCAACCTCCGACAGTTATCCTACGAGCAGTACTTC.

This rearrangement joins TRBV5-1 to TRBJ2-5; 9 nucleotides agree with TRBD1. Germline V lookup: CDR1 SGHRS, CDR2 YFSETQ. The trim removed 4 bases at V and 4 bases at J, leaving 2 bases unmatched. The CDR3 runs to 13 residues. CDR3 in amino acids: CASSVQGAETQYF. The CDR3 DNA follows: TGCGCCAGCAGCGTACAGGGGGCAGAGACCCAGTACTTC.

This chain joins TRBV28 and TRBJ1-6; 12 nucleotides agree with TRBD1. Trimming cost V 3 bases and J 9 bases; bases outside gene matches: 3. The CDR3 loop spans 15 amino acids. From germline, CDR1 is MDHEN and CDR2 SYDVKM. The CDR3 loop is CASSLGDRGRSPLHF. The CDR3 DNA follows: TGTGCCAGCAGTTTGGGGGACAGGGGGCGTTCACCCCTCCACTTT.

The rearrangement joins TRBV3-1 (or the pseudogene TRBV3-2) to TRBJ1-1; D might be TRBD1 (5 bases). V dropped 1 base and J dropped 3 bases, with 9 bases sitting between them. CDR1 and CDR2 (germline): LGHDT, YNNKEL (reference sequence). The CDR3 sequence is 14 residues long. The CDR3 region is CASSQAGGDTEAFF. CDR3 coding DNA: TGTGCCAGCAGCCAAGCGGGGGGTGACACTGAAGCTTTCTTT.

This chain connects TRBV7-2 to TRBJ1-1, with D uncertain. Germline V CDR1 and CDR2: SGHTA, FQGNSA. CDR3 length equals 16 residues. Trimming took off 1 base at V and 0 bases at J, with 12 bases between the two ends. Written as DNA, the CDR3 is TGTGCCAGCAGCTTAGGGGCAGGACTGATGAACACTGAAGCTTTCTTT. Translating it yields CASSLGAGLMNTEAFF.

The V and J genes are TRBV5-8 and TRBJ2-5; 8 nucleotides agree with TRBD1. Germline V lookup: CDR1 SGHTS, CDR2 YDEGEE. Losses at the gene ends were 4 bases for V and 2 bases for J; bases not matched to a gene: 4. CDR3 length equals 14 residues. The CDR3 here is CASSLGQGQETQYF. CDR3 bases: TGTGCCAGCAGCCTAGGACAGGGACAAGAGACCCAGTACTTC. The full variable domain, with the rest looked up from reference TRBV5-8 and TRBJ2-5, is EAGVTQSPTHLIKTRGQQATLRCSPISGHTSVYWYQQALGLGLQFLLWYDEGEERNRGNFPPRFSGRQFPNYSSELNVNALELEDSALYLCASSLGQGQETQYFGPGTRLLVL.

The chain couples TRBV5-1 to TRBJ2-7, with TRBD2 identical over 12 bases. The CDR3 covers 14 residues. From germline, CDR1 is SGHRS and CDR2 YFSETQ. The ends lost 0 bases at V and 7 bases at J; junction bases unmatched: 2. The CDR3 DNA is TGCGCCAGCAGCTTGGGGACTAGCGGGACGGAGCAGTACTTC. Its translation is CASSLGTSGTEQYF.

This chain links TRBV5-6 with TRBJ2-7; D call uncertain. V gave up 1 base and J gave up 0 bases, with 14 bases separating them. The CDR3 has 16 residues. Germline assignment: CDR1 SGHDT and CDR2 YYEEEE. The CDR3 nucleotides read TGTGCCAGCAGCTTGTGGGTCGGCTACAGCTCCTACGAGCAGTACTTC. As protein: CASSLWVGYSSYEQYF.

Remarks on this clone: This sample also contains other DNA sequences that code for the same CDR3. The J gene is TRBJ2-3, the V gene TRBV29-1; D might be TRBD2 (5 bases). CDR3 size: 13 residues. Germline CDR1 SQVTM, CDR2 ANQGSEA. V lost 3 bases and J lost 1, with 8 bases in between. DNA for the CDR3: TGCAGCGTTGACACCGGGGGCACAGATACGCAGTATTTT. Encoded protein: CSVDTGGTDTQYF.

The V call is TRBV6-5, the J call TRBJ2-3, with 7 bases matching TRBD1. The CDR3 runs 14 residues. The germline gives CDR1 MNHEY, CDR2 SVGAGI. Losses at the gene ends were 5 bases for V and 4 bases for J; bases not matched to a gene: 6. The CDR3 reads CASSQTGPADTQYF. CDR3 nucleotides: TGTGCCAGCAGTCAGACAGGGCCCGCAGATACGCAGTATTTT.

The rearrangement uses TRBV28 and TRBJ1-2; D gene unclear. This CDR3 is 13 amino acids long. Germline CDR1 and CDR2: MDHEN and SYDVKM. V gave up 6 bases and J gave up 13 bases, with 21 bases separating them. CDR3 DNA: TGTGCCAGCAGCCGCGGCTCCCACCGCCGGTGCACCTTC. Translating it yields CASSRGSHRRCTF.

A few counts support this clone. The CDR3 DNA follows: TGTGCCAGCAGTTCTCCGGGGGGCGCGCGCACCGGGGAGCTGTTTTTT. This codes for CASSSPGGARTGELFF. V usage is TRBV28 and J usage is TRBJ2-2, with a possible D match to TRBD2 (7 bases). Per the germline V gene, CDR1 is MDHEN and CDR2 is SYDVKM. V dropped 4 bases and J dropped 4 bases, with 16 bases sitting between them. This CDR3 comprises 16 residues.

This sequence joins TRBV28 and TRBJ1-2; no definite D call. The CDR3 spans 11 residues. CDR1 and CDR2 (germline): MDHEN, SYDVKM. V was trimmed by 10 bases and J by 0 bases, leaving 6 bases between them. The chain's CDR3 is CATTPNYGYTF. The CDR3 DNA reads TGTGCCACCACACCTAACTATGGCTACACCTTC.

This clone has just one count. Other DNA sequences in the sample encode the same CDR3. The chain carries TRBV2 and TRBJ2-2, with 9 bases matching TRBD1. The junction had 1 base not matched to a gene; V was cut back by 5 bases and J by 6 bases. The CDR3 extends over 13 amino acids. Germline V lookup: CDR1 SNHLY, CDR2 FYNNEI. CDR3 sequence reads: CASSRQGAGELFF. CDR3 bases: TGTGCCAGCAGTCGACAGGGGGCCGGGGAGCTGTTTTTT.

The genes are TRBV5-1 and TRBJ2-4; 8 bases match TRBD1. This CDR3 region has 17 residues. V lost 0 bases and J lost 5; bases outside the gene matches: 10. Germline V gene data show CDR1 as SGHRS and CDR2 as YFSETQ. The CDR3 here is CASSLELPGTGENIQYF. The CDR3 region has the DNA TGCGCCAGCAGCTTGGAGCTCCCTGGGACAGGAGAAAACATTCAGTACTTC.

DNA for the CDR3: TGTGCCAGCAGCTTGGTGGGGACAGGGGGAAACACCATATATTTT. Encoded protein: CASSLVGTGGNTIYF. The V call is TRBV5-6, the J call TRBJ1-3, with TRBD1 matching over 9 bases. CDR1 and CDR2 from the germline V gene are SGHDT and YYEEEE. V lost 0 bases, J lost 4 bases, and 2 bases stayed unmatched. This CDR3 has 15 amino acids.

J is TRBJ1-1 and V is TRBV18; D remains unclear. The V end was cut by 3 bases, the J end by 1 base, with 9 bases between. Germline values: CDR1 KGHSH, CDR2 LQKENI. This CDR3 is 14 amino acids long. Written as DNA, the CDR3 is TGTGCCAGCTCACCCCAGGCACAGAACACTGAAGCTTTCTTT. This sequence encodes CASSPQAQNTEAFF. The whole variable domain, remainder taken from reference TRBV18 and TRBJ1-1, is NAGVMQNPRHLVRRRGQEARLRCSPMKGHSHVYWYRQLPEEGLKFMVYLQKENIIDESGMPKERFSAEFPKEGPSILRIQQVVRGDSAAYFCASSPQAQNTEAFFGQGTRLTVV.

The rearrangement uses TRBV7-2 and TRBJ1-1; D gene ambiguous. Germline CDR1 is SGHTA and CDR2 is FQGNSA. The CDR3 has 13 residues. The V and J ends lost 4 bases and 3 bases respectively, with 9 bases between them. The CDR3 bases are TGTGCCAGCAGCTACGGGGTTTACACTGAAGCTTTCTTT. Encoded protein: CASSYGVYTEAFF.

V gene TRBV2 combines with J gene TRBJ1-2, with D unclear. The V and J ends lost 0 bases and 4 bases respectively, with 15 bases between them. The CDR3 is made up of 16 amino acids. The V gene's germline CDR1 is SNHLY and CDR2 FYNNEI. The chain's CDR3 is CASSEARFGVLYGYTF. CDR3 DNA sequence: TGTGCCAGCAGTGAAGCGAGATTCGGGGTCCTCTATGGCTACACCTTC.

This clone was detected only a few times. The genes are TRBV11-2 and TRBJ2-5; 10 bases are shared with TRBD2. The V gene's germline CDR1 is SGHAT and CDR2 FQNNGV. The CDR3 is 16 residues long. The V and J ends lost 5 bases and 7 bases, in that order; junction bases with no gene match: 13. CDR3 DNA: TGTGCCAGCAGCACCCACCAGCGGGAGGGCCGCGGGACCCAGTACTTC. It is translated as CASSTHQREGRGTQYF.

This chain joins TRBV28 and TRBJ2-5; 10 positions agree with TRBD2. V trimming: 3 bases; J trimming: 0 bases; junction bases outside the gene matches: 7. CDR1 is MDHEN and CDR2 is SYDVKM in the germline V gene. The CDR3 totals 17 residues. This chain's CDR3 is CASSLYASGSNQETQYF. The CDR3 DNA sequence: TGTGCCAGCAGTTTGTATGCTAGCGGGAGCAACCAAGAGACCCAGTACTTC.

This sequence joins TRBV14 and TRBJ2-3; 8 positions match TRBD2. CDR1 and CDR2 from the germline V gene are SGHDN and FVKESK. The V and J ends lost 4 bases and 5 bases, in that order; junction bases with no gene match: 8. This CDR3 spans 15 amino acids. This CDR3 reads CASSPTSASGDTQYF. The CDR3 coding sequence is TGTGCCAGCAGCCCGACTAGCGCATCAGGAGATACGCAGTATTTT.

J is TRBJ1-1 and V is TRBV12-5; 7 nucleotides agree with TRBD1. The germline gives CDR1 LGHNT, CDR2 FRNRAP. This CDR3 contains 17 residues. The J segment lost 7 bases and the V segment lost 0 bases, leaving 14 bases of the junction unmatched. The CDR3 region is CASGLVLTHRGPDEAFF. The CDR3 nucleotides read TGTGCTAGTGGTTTGGTACTTACCCACAGGGGACCTGATGAAGCTTTCTTT.

J is TRBJ1-4 and V is TRBV7-9; D gene uncertain. The CDR3 covers 15 residues. Germline V lookup: CDR1 SEHNR, CDR2 FQNEAQ (reference sequence). The V end lost 5 bases, the J end lost 5 bases, and 15 bases lay between the germline ends. The CDR3 reads CASSPGGPPNEKLFF. DNA of the CDR3: TGTGCCAGCAGCCCGGGAGGCCCTCCAAATGAAAAACTGTTTTTT.